The following is a TCR beta chain sequence with its context. It lacks a known antigen. No much larger clone exists at a distance of one base, and base qualities are not known. The library came from PCR. The listed sequencing device is Illumina HiSeq 2500. To reduce PCR and sequencing biases, unique molecular identifiers were built into the TCR beta cDNA libraries. Every 1 to 10 million input T cells yielded approximately 500,000 cDNA molecules, meaning each molecule approximated one T cell. The patient libraries were prepared and sequenced using the same protocol as the earlier healthy control dataset. Within a given batch, samples were prepared together, multiplexed and sequenced on the same HiSeq lane. The study's processing was this. Raw barcoded reads were processed with MIGEC, discarding single-read molecular identifier groups before consensus assembly and CDR3 extraction. VDJtools was used for post-analysis of the clonotype tables, with diversity normalized by down-sampling every dataset to the smallest sample size. Repertoire overlap clustering matched CDR3 amino acid but not nucleotide sequences to correct batch-related cross-sample contamination. TCRdb trimmed public reads at Q25 via fastp, called clones via MiXCR and kept in-frame beta chains. Rows with one shared CDR3 protein collapse into an entry with the most common genes and DNA. These V and J calls derive from TCRdb rather than the authors' analysis. This sample holds 740,000 or so distinct CDR3 sequences; roughly half were observed only once. The ten largest account for roughly 4.4% of the sample.

The data were taken from a study of post-analysis software for immune sequencing data (dated by TCRdb to about 2015). Background on the whole study: Disease courses on record covered relapsing-remitting, secondary progressive and progressive-relapsing multiple sclerosis, though some patients had no subtype annotation. The patient repertoires were compared against around 11 previously published healthy control repertoires obtained from donors aged about 6 to 25 years. A subset of samples was prepared in parallel using single-end sample barcoding, then pooled and co-amplified after Illumina adapter ligation. Results the study describes overall, beyond this receptor: When samples were clustered directly using the F measure, samples prepared in the same batch co-clustered strongly, which prompted a batch-effect correction. The control group was slightly older than the multiple sclerosis patient group. Multiple sclerosis patients had significantly lower normalized Chao1 diversity than controls, a result that suggests substantial peripheral T-cell clonal expansion. Four or five TRBV segments, including TRBV5-6, TRBV5-1 and TRBV20-1, were significantly more frequent in patients than controls.

The germline V gene specifies LGHNT as CDR1 and FRNRAP as CDR2. The CDR3 runs 15 amino acids, cysteine and phenylalanine included. The kept DNA is CDR3 alone, 45 bases in frame from the first base. To demonstrate the VDJtools post-analysis software, the study profiled TCR beta repertoires from the peripheral blood of about 13 young patients with multiple sclerosis. The patients with multiple sclerosis were children and adolescents between roughly 6 and 15 years of age. This clonotype was obtained from a girl between 5 and 17 years old with multiple sclerosis. The V and J segments used are TRBV12-5 and TRBJ2-5; 8 central bases correspond to TRBD1. The J call may be wrong; the DNA end is better matched by TRBJ2-7. Sequenced sample: blood. The DNA reads as follows: TGTGCTAGTGGTCGGGGACAGGTGGGTGACTACGAGCAGTACTTC. Translation gives CASGRGQVGDYEQYF.